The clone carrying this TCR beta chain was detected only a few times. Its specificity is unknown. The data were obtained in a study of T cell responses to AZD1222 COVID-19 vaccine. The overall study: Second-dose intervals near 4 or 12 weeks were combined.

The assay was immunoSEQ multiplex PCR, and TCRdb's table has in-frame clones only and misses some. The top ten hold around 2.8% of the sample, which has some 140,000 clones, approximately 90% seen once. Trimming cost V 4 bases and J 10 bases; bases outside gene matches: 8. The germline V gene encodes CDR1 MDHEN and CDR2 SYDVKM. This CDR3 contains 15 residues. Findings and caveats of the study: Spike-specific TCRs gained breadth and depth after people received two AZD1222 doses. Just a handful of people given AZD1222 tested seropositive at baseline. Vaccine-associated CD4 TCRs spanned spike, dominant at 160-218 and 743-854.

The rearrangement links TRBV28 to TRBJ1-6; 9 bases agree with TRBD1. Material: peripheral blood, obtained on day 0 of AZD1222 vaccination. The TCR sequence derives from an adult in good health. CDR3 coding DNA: TGTGCCAGCAGTTCTCCGGGACAGGGACGCTCACCCCTCCACTTT. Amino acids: CASSSPGQGRSPLHF.